This T cell receptor (beta chain) originates from a study of regulatory T cells in long-lasting Graves disease. Study-wide results and limits: Peripheral blood was the sole material, not thyroid tissue. The study found persistent patients shared more public clonotypes (2,741) than new patients (about 890). When disease was persistent, TRBV28, TRBJ1-2 and TRBJ2-5 were the favored segments.

V gave up 2 bases and J gave up 3 bases, with 10 bases separating them. Germline values: CDR1 MDHEN, CDR2 SYDVKM. The CDR3 runs to 14 residues. The time point denotes: persistent/refractory GD, antithyroid drugs over 5 years with positive TRAb. There was RNA extracted from PBMCs, and the TCR library was made from it. Tubes containing EDTA received roughly 8.8 milliliters of drawn peripheral blood. This clonotype was counted at least ten times. The antigen remains undetermined. HTBI primers from iRepertoire and Arm-PCR of CDR3 regions yielded the TCR beta libraries. TCRdb reprocessed the multiplex PCR reads with MiXCR, giving one entry per CDR3 protein. Seen here are about 470,000 distinct CDR3 sequences, 20% to 25% observed once, and the top ten hold approximately 7.8%.

The sample in question was peripheral blood mononuclear cells (PBMCs), obtained when the disease was refractory, from a patient treated with antithyroid drugs. This TCR was sampled from a female donor with Graves disease. V usage is TRBV28 and J usage is TRBJ1-1; D gene ambiguous. CDR3: CASSLTVRDTEAFF. The CDR3 DNA reads TGTGCCAGCAGTTTAACGGTGCGGGACACTGAAGCTTTCTTT.